This TCR beta chain comes out of a study of T cell repertoires in cytomegalovirus infection. MiXCR was run by TCRdb on the reads, yielding one entry per CDR3 protein. Of some 77,000 distinct CDR3 sequences in the sample, 3.5% to 4.5% were seen once. This clonotype was observed at least ten times. CDR1 is LNHDA and CDR2 is SQIVND in the germline V gene (reference sequence). The length of the CDR3 is 14 residues. V lost 5 bases and J lost 7; bases outside the gene matches: 8. This TCR was sampled from a human donor in good health (CMV status not recorded). Some clones in this sample may be carry-over from other donors' samples. This chain connects TRBV19 to TRBJ2-1; 7 bases fit TRBD1. The specimen sequenced was PBMCs. Written as DNA, the CDR3 is TGTGCCAGTAGTGTCGACAGGGTAGGGAATGAGCAGTTCTTC. This encodes CASSVDRVGNEQFF.